The 23 T cell receptor beta chains listed next were all sequenced from one sample in a study of T cells expressing NK-cell markers. After re-calling the 5' RACE reads, TCRdb lists one entry per CDR3 protein, DNA absent. This table lists over 150,000 distinct CDR3 sequences. The sequenced sample consisted of blood T cells: a sorted CD56 or NKG2C T cell subset, CD4+ or CD8+ T cells, or bulk PBMC T cells (not recorded which). Receptor source: a woman aged 45-59 years in good health.

The chain has TRBV10-1 and TRBJ2-1. The CDR3 has 13 amino acids. From germline, CDR1 is WNHNN and CDR2 SYGVQD (reference sequence). CDR3 protein: CASSESTSMRQFF.

The chain has TRBV15 and TRBJ1-5. The CDR3 loop spans 16 amino acids. Germline CDR1 is LNHNV and CDR2 is YYDKDF (reference sequence). CDR3 sequence reads: CATSGPDVDSNQPQHF.

The V call is TRBV27, the J call TRBJ2-1. Germline-derived CDR1 and CDR2 are MNHEY and SMNVEV (reference sequence). CDR3 size: 15 residues. CDR3 loop: CASSLTRSGYNEQFF.

The chain uses TRBV19 and TRBJ2-1. The germline V gene encodes CDR1 LNHDA and CDR2 SQIVND (reference sequence). This CDR3 is 13 amino acids long. The CDR3 region is CASSMGGYNEQFF.

This sequence joins TRBV10-1 and TRBJ2-2; TCRdb indicates TRBD2, and absent DNA this call remains unverified. The CDR3 has 16 amino acids. Germline V gives CDR1 WNHNN, CDR2 SYGVQD (reference sequence). The CDR3 spells CASSETSGGNTGELFF.

The gene calls are TRBV2 and TRBJ2-4; TCRdb calls TRBD2, which cannot be checked without DNA. CDR3 length: 14 residues. Per the germline V gene, CDR1 is SNHLY and CDR2 is FYNNEI. The CDR3 here is CASTPLADKNIQYF.

The chain uses TRBV7-9 and TRBJ1-5; the TCRdb D gene call, TRBD1, has no DNA to confirm it. The CDR3 has 15 amino acids. The germline gives CDR1 SEHNR, CDR2 FQNEAQ (reference sequence). CDR3: CASSSGQASNQPQHF.

The chain employs TRBV25-1 and TRBJ2-1; the D gene TCRdb calls, TRBD1, cannot be checked with no DNA. The CDR3 is made up of 16 amino acids. Looked up from germline, CDR1 is MGHDK and CDR2 is SYGVNS. CDR3 sequence: CASADRDPTLLDEQFF.

This chain connects TRBV2 to TRBJ2-1; as DNA is missing, the TRBD2 call by TCRdb cannot be tested. The CDR3 extends over 12 amino acids. The germline CDR1 and CDR2 sequences are SNHLY and FYNNEI. CDR3 in amino acids: CALQTSHNEQFF.

This sequence joins TRBV12-5 and TRBJ2-1; TCRdb reports TRBD2, a call that lacks DNA to check it against. CDR3 size: 16 residues. Germline CDR1 and CDR2: LGHNT and FRNRAP. CDR3 loop: CASGLVPSGIYDEQFF.

The chain is built from TRBV5-1 and TRBJ1-3; TCRdb's D call, TRBD1, is unchecked because there is no DNA. There are 13 residues in the CDR3. Germline V gene lookup returns CDR1 SGHRS and CDR2 YFSETQ. Here the CDR3 reads CASQTGDGNTIYF.

The chain combines TRBV7-8 with TRBJ2-5; TCRdb returns TRBD2, unconfirmable since there is no DNA. This CDR3 region has 17 residues. CDR1 is SGHVS, CDR2 FQNEAQ, per germline. The CDR3 is CASSHSGTRVPKETQYF.

The chain uses TRBV11-3 and TRBJ2-3; lacking DNA, the TRBD1 call made by TCRdb goes unchecked. This CDR3 region has 18 residues. Germline V CDR1 and CDR2: SGHNT, YENEEA. CDR3 residues: CASSSRSLATGGPDTQYF. The entire variable domain, with the rest obtained from reference TRBV11-3 and TRBJ2-3, is as follows: EAGVVQSPRYKIIEKKQPVAFWCNPISGHNTLYWYLQNLGQGPELLIRYENEEAVDDSQLPKDRFSAERLKGVDSTLKIQPAELGDSAVYLCASSSRSLATGGPDTQYFGPGTRLTVL.

This rearrangement joins TRBV27 to TRBJ2-1; TCRdb's D gene call, TRBD2, goes unchecked for lack of DNA. CDR1 and CDR2 (germline): MNHEY, SMNVEV (reference sequence). The CDR3 is 15 amino acids. This CDR3 reads CASSFLPSGTNEQFF.

This rearrangement joins TRBV18 to TRBJ2-1; no DNA is available, so the TRBD1 call from TCRdb remains unchecked. Germline loops: CDR1 KGHSH, CDR2 LQKENI. There are 16 residues in the CDR3. This CDR3 reads CASSPPMVGTDNEQFF.

The V and J genes are TRBV20-1 and TRBJ2-1; the TCRdb D gene call, TRBD1, has no DNA to confirm it. CDR3 size: 14 residues. CDR1 and CDR2 (germline): DFQATT, SNEGSKA (reference sequence). The CDR3 loop is CSGRVQGGNNEQFF.

The chain has TRBV19 and TRBJ2-1; TCRdb's assignment of TRBD1 cannot be checked, as there is no DNA. The CDR3 totals 11 residues. Germline V gives CDR1 LNHDA, CDR2 SQIVND (reference sequence). CDR3 in amino acids: CASEGGNEQFF.

The chain recombines TRBV7-9 with TRBJ2-7; TCRdb calls TRBD1, which cannot be checked without DNA. CDR3 length equals 17 residues. CDR1 SEHNR and CDR2 FQNEAQ come from the germline V gene (reference sequence). The CDR3 sequence: CASRDLAGTSDLYEQYF.

This rearrangement joins TRBV4-1 to TRBJ2-1. Germline-derived CDR1 and CDR2 are MGHRA and YSYEKL. The CDR3 loop spans 12 amino acids. This CDR3 is CASSHHPDEQFF.

This chain links TRBV11-2 with TRBJ1-2. CDR1 is SGHAT and CDR2 is FQNNGV in the germline V gene. The CDR3 has 13 amino acids. The CDR3 is CASSSPANYGYTF.

V usage is TRBV5-6 and J usage is TRBJ1-1; TCRdb gives TRBD1 as the D gene, but with no DNA this cannot be confirmed. The length of the CDR3 is 15 residues. Germline V gene lookup returns CDR1 SGHDT and CDR2 YYEEEE. CDR3 loop: CASSPGTGRNTEAFF.

The rearrangement joins TRBV4-2 to TRBJ2-3. Germline V lookup: CDR1 LGHNA, CDR2 YNFKEQ. This CDR3 has 15 residues. The CDR3: CASSQERPAGDTQYF.

The chain uses TRBV6-1 and TRBJ2-1. CDR3 size: 13 residues. Germline V gene lookup returns CDR1 MNHNS and CDR2 SASEGT. This CDR3 is CASSELGYNEQFF.